This record covers a single T cell receptor (beta chain). The record originates from a study of control samples from healthy donors and cancer patients. The data were produced by immunoSEQ multiplex PCR, yet TCRdb's version contains in-frame clones alone and is incomplete. This table has fewer than 95,000 clones, 75% to 95% appearing once. The sample taken for sequencing was blood. The clonotype comes from a man younger than 45 in good health.

For the CDR3, the DNA is TGCGCCAGCAGCCAAGGCCGGGTAGCGGGCCCTCATTCAGGGGCCAACGTCCTGACTTTC. This translates into CASSQGRVAGPHSGANVLTF. This chain links TRBV4-1 with TRBJ2-6; 7 bases map to TRBD2. The length of the CDR3 is 20 residues. Per germline, CDR1 MGHRA and CDR2 YSYEKL. J gave up 4 bases and V 1 base, and 16 bases lay outside the gene matches.